This TCR beta chain comes out of a study of T cell responses to AZD1222 COVID-19 vaccine (TCRdb year 2021). Turning to the overall study: A total of roughly 240 trial participants underwent TCR sequencing, of whom around 200 received two doses of AZD1222 and about 25 received two doses of the MenACWY control vaccine. Trial participants were enrolled by age into 18-55, 56-69 and 70-plus year subgroups, with approximately 150, 30 and 60 TCR-sequenced participants respectively. Study-wide conclusions, independent of this receptor: Because no day 14 peak-response samples were available, repertoires were characterized only after the peak T cell response. Reportedly, close to half of the unique spike-specific TCRs recognized epitopes lying outside the regions that are mutated in the B.1.351 and B.1.1.7 variants. Conclusions about previously exposed vaccinees are limited because only five to seven AZD1222 recipients were SARS-CoV-2 seropositive at baseline. Vaccine-associated CD4 TCRs spanned the whole spike protein, with dominant responses in regions 160-218 and 743-854. Participants were mostly white British and included more females than males, and it was suggested by the authors that clonal diversity may have been underestimated. In the small 56-69-year group, the increase in depth fell short of significance, most likely because of low power. After two AZD1222 doses, both the breadth and the depth of spike-specific TCRs were significantly higher than at day 0 and than in MenACWY recipients.

The table lists this clone with a count of one. The antigen it recognizes is unknown. No base quality information exists; no much larger clone differs at one position. Read against the paper, the sample's time point label means: about 28 days (+/-7) after the second vaccine dose. The treatment or condition label here, explained by the study, means: meningococcal conjugate vaccine given as trial control. Vaccinee samples were obtained from the UK trials COV001 and COV002, which included a single-blind randomized controlled phase 2/3 trial of AZD1222 (ChAdOx1 nCoV-19) in healthy adults. Trial participant PBMC samples were collected at day 0 and day 28 after the second dose for TCRbeta chain sequencing. The CDR3 regions of human TCRbeta chains were subjected to immunosequencing. In the authors' own workflow: TCRs in the repertoires were matched against a reference library of SARS-CoV-2-specific TCRs that had been generated with the MIRA antigen-specificity platform. Breadth was defined as the fraction of unique TCRs that were SARS-CoV-2-associated, and depth was defined as the fraction of total T cells that were SARS-CoV-2-associated. Using the MIRA data, every spike-specific TCR was mapped to the spike region that the TCR reacted to and assigned to either a CD4 or a CD8 class. Log10-transformed breadth and depth values were compared by one-way ANOVA with Sidak's multiple comparisons tests. The table comes from immuneACCESS by way of TCRdb, which keeps in-frame sequences with V and J called. Part of the clones is missing from these tables; in studies checked, under half for an unresolved V gene and the rest for unknown reasons. V, J and clone size derive from that table, while D and trimming were established from the DNA sequence. This sample is represented by approximately 180,000 clones; around 94% of them were singletons. The ten most abundant clones make up roughly 4% of the sample.

The receptor's source is an adult who received the MenACWY meningococcal vaccine as a control. The sample in question was peripheral blood, obtained 28 days after the second dose of the MenACWY control vaccine.

The CDR3 reads CASSPGSVAGELFF. The DNA sequence reads TGCGCCAGCAGCCCCGGGAGTGTAGCCGGGGAGCTGTTTTTT. This receptor chain uses TRBV10-1 and TRBJ2-2; the D gene is perhaps TRBD2, from 6 matching bases. The CDR3 starts with the cysteine, ends with the phenylalanine, and has 14 residues. Of all the DNA, just the CDR3 is kept, 42 bases in frame from base 1. The CDR1 and CDR2 encoded by the germline V gene (reference sequence) are WNHNN and SYGVQD. V gives up 6 bases and J gives up 6 bases, and the segment between their germline ends measures 14 bases.